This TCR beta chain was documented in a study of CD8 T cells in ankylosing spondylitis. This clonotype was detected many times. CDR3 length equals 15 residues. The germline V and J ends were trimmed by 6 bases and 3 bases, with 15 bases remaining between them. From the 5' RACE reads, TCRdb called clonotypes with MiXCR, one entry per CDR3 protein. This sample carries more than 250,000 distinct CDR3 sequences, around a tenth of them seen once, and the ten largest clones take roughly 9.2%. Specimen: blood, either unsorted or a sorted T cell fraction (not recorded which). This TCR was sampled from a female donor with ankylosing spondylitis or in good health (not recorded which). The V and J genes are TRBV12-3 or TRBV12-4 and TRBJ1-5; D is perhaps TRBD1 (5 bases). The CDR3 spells CASRGVVGFNQPQHF. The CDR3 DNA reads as TGTGCCAGCAGGGGGGTGGTGGGGTTCAATCAGCCCCAGCATTTT.